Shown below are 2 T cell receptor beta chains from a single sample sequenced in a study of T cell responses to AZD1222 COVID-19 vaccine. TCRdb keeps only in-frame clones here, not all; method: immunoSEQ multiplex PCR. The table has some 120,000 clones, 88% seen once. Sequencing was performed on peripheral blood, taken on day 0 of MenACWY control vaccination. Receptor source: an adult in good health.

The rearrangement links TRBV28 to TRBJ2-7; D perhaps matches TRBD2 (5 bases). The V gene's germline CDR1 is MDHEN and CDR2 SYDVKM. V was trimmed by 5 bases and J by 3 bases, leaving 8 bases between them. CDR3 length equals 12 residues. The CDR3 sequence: CASSPTSYEQYF. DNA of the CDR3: TGTGCCAGCAGTCCAACTAGCTACGAGCAGTACTTC.

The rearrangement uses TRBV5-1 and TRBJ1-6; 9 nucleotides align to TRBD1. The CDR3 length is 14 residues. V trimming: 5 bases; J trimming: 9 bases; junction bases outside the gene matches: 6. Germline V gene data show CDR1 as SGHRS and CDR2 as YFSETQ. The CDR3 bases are TGCGCCAGCAGTCCGGGACAGGGAACTTCACCCCTCCACTTT. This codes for CASSPGQGTSPLHF.